These 14 T cell receptor beta chains originate from one sample sequenced in a study of CD8+ T cells in alopecia areata. Sequencing relied on a cDNA template that was reverse transcribed from extracted RNA. Libraries were prepared by immunoSEQ multiplex PCR; TCRdb keeps only in-frame clonotypes and omits some of them. The sample has some 200,000 clones; around three fifths are singletons. As for treatment: oral pan-JAK inhibitor, 5-10 mg twice daily. This sample comprised CD4+ T cells sorted from blood, obtained at week 4, from a patient treated with tofacitinib. The receptors were sampled from a human donor with alopecia areata.

The chain uses TRBV30 and TRBJ2-5; 7 bases map to TRBD2. Germline assignment: CDR1 GTSNPN and CDR2 SVGIG (reference sequence). V was pared by 2 bases and J by 5 bases, with 5 bases of the junction left unmatched. The length of the CDR3 is 13 residues. The DNA of the CDR3 is TGTGCCTGGAGTAAGGGAGGGCGGGAGACCCAGTACTTC. It encodes CAWSKGGRETQYF.

The chain is built from TRBV5-6 and TRBJ2-7, with 9 nucleotides matching TRBD2. This CDR3 contains 19 residues. Germline V gene lookup returns CDR1 SGHDT and CDR2 YYEEEE. Trimming took 4 bases from V and 0 from J; bases not matched to a gene: 17. Here the CDR3 reads CASSPARVAGGDPSYEQYF. CDR3 bases: TGTGCCAGCAGCCCTGCTCGTGTTGCGGGGGGGGACCCCTCCTACGAGCAGTACTTC.

The CDR3 DNA reads as TGTGCCAGCAGTCTTTTGGACAGCTACGAGCAGTACTTC. Residues: CASSLLDSYEQYF. The chain carries TRBV6-5 and TRBJ2-7; D perhaps matches TRBD1 (6 bases). The CDR3 loop spans 13 amino acids. Trimming pared 5 bases from V and 3 bases from J, leaving 11 bases between. CDR1 is MNHEY and CDR2 is SVGAGI in the germline V gene.

V gene TRBV9 combines with J gene TRBJ2-3, with 12 positions matching TRBD2. The CDR3 is 16 residues long. CDR1 and CDR2 (germline): SGDLS, YYNGEE. J gave up 2 bases and V 4 bases, and 5 bases lay outside the gene matches. CDR3 sequence reads: CASSTSGGHITDTQYF. The CDR3 region has the DNA TGTGCCAGCAGCACTAGCGGGGGGCATATCACAGATACGCAGTATTTT.

The V and J genes are TRBV19 and TRBJ2-1; 11 nucleotides line up with TRBD2. Germline values: CDR1 LNHDA, CDR2 SQIVND (reference sequence). The CDR3 is 16 residues long. J was trimmed by 7 bases and V by 4 bases; bases with no gene match: 9. The CDR3 DNA sequence: TGTGCCAGTAGTACCGACGTCCTAGCGGGGGGTAATGAGCAGTTCTTC. It codes for CASSTDVLAGGNEQFF.

The chain combines TRBV5-4 with TRBJ2-2; tentative D call: TRBD1 (6 bases). V gave up 4 bases and J gave up 3 bases, with 19 bases separating them. This CDR3 is built from 17 residues. Per the germline V gene, CDR1 is SGHNT and CDR2 is YYREEE (reference sequence). The DNA for the CDR3 is TGTGCCAGCAGCATACAGGGCCAGACCCTATACACCGGGGAGCTGTTTTTT. Amino acids: CASSIQGQTLYTGELFF.

In this sample, this clone turned up a few times. The J gene is TRBJ1-1, the V gene TRBV2, with D hard to call. The germline CDR1 and CDR2 sequences are SNHLY and FYNNEI. This CDR3 has 12 amino acids. Between the trimmed V and J ends, which lost 4 bases and 4 bases, there was a span of 7 bases. Here the CDR3 DNA reads TGTGCCAGCAGTGGGTCAGGCACTGAAGCTTTCTTT. This gives the protein CASSGSGTEAFF.

The count of this clone is one. This chain joins TRBV6-5 and TRBJ2-7; 7 nucleotides align to TRBD1. In germline, CDR1 is MNHEY, CDR2 SVGAGI. Germline trimming cut 2 bases from V and 2 bases from J; bases unmatched to any gene: 3. The CDR3 runs to 14 residues. The CDR3 DNA reads TGTGCCAGCAGTTACCAGACAGGGCCCTACGAGCAGTACTTC. As protein: CASSYQTGPYEQYF.

This rearrangement joins TRBV2 to TRBJ2-5; 7 bases fit TRBD1. Germline V gene lookup returns CDR1 SNHLY and CDR2 FYNNEI. The CDR3 consists of 14 residues. Losses at the gene ends were 6 bases for V and 2 bases for J; bases not matched to a gene: 6. CDR3 bases: TGTGCCAGCAGGGCAGGGACAGATCAAGAGACCCAGTACTTC. This gives the protein CASRAGTDQETQYF.

The V call is TRBV5-1, the J call TRBJ1-5; no reliable D call. The CDR3 totals 14 residues. V shed 4 bases and J shed 5 bases, with 13 bases lying between them. CDR1 SGHRS and CDR2 YFSETQ come from the germline V gene. The CDR3, as DNA: TGCGCCAGCAGCCAGGACGGAATTGATCAGCCCCAGCATTTT. It specifies CASSQDGIDQPQHF.

The chain has TRBV5-6 and TRBJ2-1; D gene uncertain. There are 11 residues in the CDR3. Deletions cut 0 bases from V and 7 bases from J, with 2 bases between. Germline V CDR1 and CDR2: SGHDT, YYEEEE. The CDR3 is CASSLGNEQFF. In DNA form, the CDR3 reads TGTGCCAGCAGCTTGGGGAATGAGCAGTTCTTC.

The rearrangement links TRBV5-1 to TRBJ2-5, with D unresolved. Trimming took off 4 bases at V and 5 bases at J, with 12 bases between the two ends. Germline CDR1 reads SGHRS; CDR2 reads YFSETQ. This CDR3 has 13 amino acids. CDR3 in amino acids: CASSLVRGETQYF. The CDR3 DNA sequence: TGCGCCAGCAGCCTGGTGAGAGGCGAGACCCAGTACTTC.

Concerning this clone: Compared with germline, one end of the junction differs, possibly owing to a read error. The sample has other DNA sequences that encode this CDR3 too. The chain couples TRBV29-1 to TRBJ1-2; 7 bases align to TRBD1. CDR3 length equals 12 residues. From germline, CDR1 is SQVTM and CDR2 ANQGSEA. In DNA, the CDR3 is TGCAGCGTGGAAGGACAGGTCTATGGCTACACCTTC. Translated, it gives CSVEGQVYGYTF.

The J gene is TRBJ2-1, the V gene TRBV25-1, with 7 bases matching TRBD1. This CDR3 is 13 amino acids long. The V gene end was trimmed by 6 bases and the J gene end by 9 bases; junction bases not matched to a gene: 8. The germline V gene encodes CDR1 MGHDK and CDR2 SYGVNS. The CDR3 here is CASSLKQGTEQFF. CDR3 coding DNA: TGTGCCAGCAGCCTAAAACAGGGGACTGAGCAGTTCTTC.